One sample yielded the 13 T cell receptor beta chains listed below, sequenced in a study of beta chain features in type 1 diabetes. Notes on the study in general: All four CD4+ subsets of Type 1 diabetes patients contained TCRB CDR3s that were moderately but significantly shorter.

All of the isolated RNA was reverse transcribed, so expressed TCRB transcripts were sequenced. Clones were sequenced by immunoSEQ multiplex PCR, and TCRdb holds only the in-frame ones, with some missing. The data contain a few hundred thousand clones, 11% of them seen just once; the ten biggest clones take up 0.017%. Which antigens these TCRs recognize remains unknown. The sample consisted of naive CD4+ T cells from blood. The receptor source for this set is a man aged 25 to 45 with type 1 diabetes.

This clone came up a few times. This rearrangement joins TRBV6-4 to TRBJ1-1; 7 bases are a match to TRBD1. The germline gives CDR1 MRHNA, CDR2 SNTAGT. V was clipped by 4 bases and J by 1 base; unmatched bases: 0. The CDR3 has 13 residues. CDR3 in DNA: TGTGCCAGCAGTGGGGACAGGAACACTGAAGCTTTCTTT. Translated, it gives CASSGDRNTEAFF.

This rearrangement joins TRBV10-3 to TRBJ2-7; TRBD2 matches at 7 bases. CDR1 and CDR2 (germline): ENHRY, SYGVKD. J was trimmed by 0 bases and V by 4 bases; bases with no gene match: 6. The CDR3 has 15 amino acids. The DNA of the CDR3 is TGTGCCATCAGTGGGGAGGGGACCTCCTCCTACGAGCAGTACTTC. This gives the protein CAISGEGTSSYEQYF.

This clone was picked up a small number of times. The CDR3 DNA sequence: TGTGCCAGCAGCGGGAGGGACAGGGGCACAGATACGCAGTATTTT. It translates to CASSGRDRGTDTQYF. The rearrangement links TRBV11-2 to TRBJ2-3; 9 positions agree with TRBD1. The germline V gene has CDR1 SGHAT and CDR2 FQNNGV. The CDR3 contains 15 residues. V was clipped by 5 bases and J by 1 base; unmatched bases: 4.

This clone was picked up a small number of times. The chain carries TRBV4-3 and TRBJ2-1, with 7 bases aligning to TRBD2. The V gene's germline CDR1 is LGHNA and CDR2 YSLEER. The J segment lost 6 bases and the V segment lost 1 base, leaving 9 bases of the junction unmatched. The CDR3 extends over 16 amino acids. The CDR3 here is CASSQVTGTKSNEQFF. The DNA for the CDR3 is TGCGCCAGCAGCCAAGTTACCGGGACTAAGAGCAATGAGCAGTTCTTC.

This clone was seen only a few times. The chain couples TRBV6-6 to TRBJ2-4; D is perhaps TRBD1 (6 bases). The CDR3 sequence is 14 residues long. The V and J ends lost 4 bases and 6 bases respectively, with 13 bases between them. Germline CDR1 reads MNHNY; CDR2 reads SVGAGI (reference sequence). The CDR3 protein is CASSLPGHRNIQYF. CDR3 DNA: TGTGCCAGCAGTTTACCGGGACACCGAAACATTCAGTACTTC.

The chain has TRBV5-1 and TRBJ1-5; the match to TRBD1 covers 7 bases. Germline V gene lookup returns CDR1 SGHRS and CDR2 YFSETQ. Trimming removed 2 bases from V and 5 bases from J; junction bases left unmatched: 4. This CDR3 is 14 amino acids long. The CDR3 is CASSLRQGYQPQHF. The CDR3 nucleotides read TGCGCCAGCAGCTTAAGACAGGGTTATCAGCCCCAGCATTTT.

J is TRBJ1-1 and V is TRBV30; D may be TRBD1 (5 bases). Germline V gene lookup returns CDR1 GTSNPN and CDR2 SVGIG (reference sequence). The CDR3 has 13 residues. V was shortened by 0 bases and J by 3 bases, with 8 bases between the two germline ends. In DNA, the CDR3 is TGTGCCTGGAGTGTGGGGCAGGACACTGAAGCTTTCTTT. Translated, it gives CAWSVGQDTEAFF.

This clone was seen a handful of times. The V gene is TRBV6-5, the J gene TRBJ2-3; TRBD2 agrees at 12 bases. V lost 6 bases to trimming and J lost 4 bases; unmatched junction nucleotides: 2. The germline gives CDR1 MNHEY, CDR2 SVGAGI. There are 14 residues in the CDR3. This chain's CDR3 is CASRASGGADTQYF. Written as DNA, the CDR3 is TGTGCCAGCAGAGCTAGCGGGGGGGCAGATACGCAGTATTTT.

V gene TRBV7-9 combines with J gene TRBJ2-1; D is unclear. The CDR3 consists of 14 residues. Trimming took 6 bases from V and 0 from J, leaving 9 bases between them. The germline V gene has CDR1 SEHNR and CDR2 FQNEAQ (reference sequence). CDR3 residues: CASRKHLSYNEQFF. The CDR3 DNA reads TGTGCCAGCAGAAAACACCTCTCCTACAATGAGCAGTTCTTC.

The chain couples TRBV6-1 to TRBJ2-7, with 13 nucleotides matching TRBD2. Germline V lookup: CDR1 MNHNS, CDR2 SASEGT. The CDR3 sequence is 16 residues long. V was pared by 4 bases and J by 5 bases, with 8 bases of the junction left unmatched. In DNA form, the CDR3 reads TGTGCCAGCAGTGGACTAGCGGGGGGCCCGGGTAACGAGCAGTACTTC. As protein: CASSGLAGGPGNEQYF.

V is TRBV7-9 and J is TRBJ2-5; TRBD2 is a possible D gene (5 bases). Trimming left V 1 base short and J 5 bases short, with 11 bases between. Germline CDR1 and CDR2: SEHNR and FQNEAQ (reference sequence). The CDR3 contains 14 residues. The CDR3 reads CASSLVIGDETQYF. CDR3 in DNA: TGTGCCAGCAGCTTAGTCATCGGGGATGAGACCCAGTACTTC.

This clone was recorded a few times. CDR3 bases: TGCGCCAGCAGCCTGCGGCGGGGGCCTGGGGCCAACGTCCTGACTTTC. This gives the protein CASSLRRGPGANVLTF. J is TRBJ2-6 and V is TRBV4-3, with D maybe TRBD2 (7 bases). The V gene's germline CDR1 is LGHNA and CDR2 YSLEER. Trimming took 4 bases from V and 2 from J, leaving 12 bases between them. The CDR3 length is 16 residues.

This sequence joins TRBV10-3 and TRBJ2-2; TRBD2 matches at 8 bases. Germline V gives CDR1 ENHRY, CDR2 SYGVKD. V shed 9 bases and J 6 bases; nucleotides not matched to a gene: 9. CDR3 length: 14 amino acids. CDR3 in amino acids: CAMGLREGPGELFF. CDR3 coding DNA: TGTGCCATGGGTCTCCGGGAGGGGCCCGGGGAGCTGTTTTTT.